This section outlines one T cell receptor (beta chain) sequence together with its context. Its target is not known. Some clones are missing from TCRdb's copy, which holds only in-frame ones; the method was immunoSEQ multiplex PCR. The table lists about 130,000 clones, roughly four fifths of them singletons, with roughly 6% in the top ten. Trimming removed 2 bases at V and 0 bases at J, with 10 bases between. The length of the CDR3 is 15 residues. Germline V CDR1 and CDR2: MNHEY, SVGAGI. Sample time point: blood 2 weeks post-SBRT. The treatment here: 15 Gy SBRT to primary tumor, nephrectomy 4 weeks later. After SBRT, blood was collected at 2 and 4 weeks, plus baseline. The patient's renal cell carcinoma had clear cell pathology. The entry originates in a study of radiation and T cells in renal cell carcinoma. Study-wide results and limits: No pretreatment tumor biopsies were available for baseline clonotypes. In blood, top tumor clones expanded by 2 weeks, shrinking by 4.

The chain employs TRBV6-5 and TRBJ2-5, with a tentative D call TRBD1 (6 bases). The receptor was isolated from a man aged 50-60 years with renal cell carcinoma. The sequencing here drew on blood, taken from a patient whose treatment included radiotherapy and nephrectomy. This CDR3 reads CASSYLRGNQETQYF. The CDR3 bases are TGTGCCAGCAGTTACCTCAGGGGAAACCAAGAGACCCAGTACTTC.